Listed here is a single T cell receptor beta chain. Its specificity is not known. This entry belongs to a study of human T cells and chemical hapten exposure. The study's findings and limits: Sensitization with DPC brought no change to TCRs above 1 in 1000 in frequency.

During construction of the library, unique molecular identifiers were attached to individual cDNA molecules for quantitative, reproducible TCR counting. Per the authors' pipeline: Per sample, the median was about 95,000 TCRs, with values from around 25,000 to 690,000. TCRdb itself ran the 5' RACE reads through MiXCR, one entry per CDR3 protein. The V and J calls and clone size are TCRdb's, not the authors'. This sample yields about 81,000 distinct CDR3 sequences, of which approximately 8% are seen a single time; around 2% belongs to the top ten. Total RNA was isolated from whole blood that had not been fractionated. Trimming took off 2 bases at V and 2 bases at J, with 15 bases between the two ends. Germline V gene data show CDR1 as DFQATT and CDR2 as SNEGSKA (reference sequence). This CDR3 contains 15 residues.

The chain is built from TRBV20-1 and TRBJ1-1, with D perhaps matching TRBD1 (6 bases). The source of this sequence is a male donor in good health. CDR3 protein: CSARKELGGNTEAFF. For the CDR3, the DNA is TGCAGTGCTAGAAAAGAGCTGGGGGGCAACACTGAAGCTTTCTTT.